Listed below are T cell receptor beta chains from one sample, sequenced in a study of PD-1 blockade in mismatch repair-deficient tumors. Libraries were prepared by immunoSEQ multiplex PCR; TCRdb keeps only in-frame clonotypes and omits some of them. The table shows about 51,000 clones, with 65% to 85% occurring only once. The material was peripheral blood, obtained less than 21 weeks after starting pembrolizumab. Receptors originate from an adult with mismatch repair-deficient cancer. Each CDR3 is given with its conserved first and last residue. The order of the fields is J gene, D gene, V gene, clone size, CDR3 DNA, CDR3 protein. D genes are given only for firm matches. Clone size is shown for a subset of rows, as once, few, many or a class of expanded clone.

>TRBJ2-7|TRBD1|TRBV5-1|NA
TGCGCCAGCAGCGACGGACAGGGCCCTCGCGAGCAGTACTTC
CASSDGQGPREQYF
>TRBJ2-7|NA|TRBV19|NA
TGTGCCAGTACTTCGTCCCGGGAGTCGGCTTTGCAGTACTTC
CASTSSRESALQYF
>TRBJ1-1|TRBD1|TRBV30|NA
TGTGCCTGGAGTCCACAGGGGGTTTGGAACACTGAAGCTTTCTTT
CAWSPQGVWNTEAFF
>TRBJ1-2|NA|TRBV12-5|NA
TGTGCTAGTGGTCCCCCGGGGTGGGGTAACTATGGCTACACCTTC
CASGPPGWGNYGYTF
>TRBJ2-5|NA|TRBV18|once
TGTGCCAGCTCACCACCGGTCCTCACCCAAGAGACCCAGTACTTC
CASSPPVLTQETQYF
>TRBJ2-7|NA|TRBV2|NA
TGTGCCAGCAGTCAAAGCGGGTACGAGCAGTACTTC
CASSQSGYEQYF
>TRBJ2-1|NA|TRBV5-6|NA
TGTGCCAGCAGCCTGAATAATGAGCAGTTCTTC
CASSLNNEQFF
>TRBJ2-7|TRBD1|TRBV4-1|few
TGCGCCAGCAGCTATTCCGGGACAGGGGAATACGAGCAGTACTTC
CASSYSGTGEYEQYF
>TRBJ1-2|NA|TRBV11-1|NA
TGTGCCAGCAGCTTAGCACAGGGAGATGGCTACACCTTC
CASSLAQGDGYTF
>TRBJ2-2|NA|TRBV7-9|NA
TGTGCCAGCAGCTTAGAAGTGAACACCGGGGAGCTGTTTTTT
CASSLEVNTGELFF
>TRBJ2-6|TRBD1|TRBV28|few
TGTGCCGTGGGGAACAGGGGCCCTGGGGCCAACGTCCTGACTTTC
CAVGNRGPGANVLTF
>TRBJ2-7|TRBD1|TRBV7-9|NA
TGTGCCAGCAGCTTATCTTCCGGGACAGGGCTACAGTACTTC
CASSLSSGTGLQYF
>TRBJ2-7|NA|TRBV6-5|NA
TGTGCCAGCAGAAGACCGGGCGCGACCTACGAGCAGTACTTC
CASRRPGATYEQYF
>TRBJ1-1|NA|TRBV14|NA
TGTGCCAGCAGCCATGGACCAAGGAAAGCTTTCTTT
CASSHGPRKAFF
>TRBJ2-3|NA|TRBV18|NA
TGTGCCAGCTCACCAGGTACGAATGCAGATACGCAGTATTTT
CASSPGTNADTQYF
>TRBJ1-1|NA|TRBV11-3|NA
TGTGCCAGCAGCTTATTGGCCGGGCACCGAATAGTGGCTTTCTTT
CASSLLAGHRIVAFF
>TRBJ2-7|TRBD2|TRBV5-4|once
TGTGCCAGCAGCCGTCCGACTAGCGGGAGTTACGAGCAGTACTTC
CASSRPTSGSYEQYF
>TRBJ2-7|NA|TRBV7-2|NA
TGTGCCAGCAGCTTAGAACTCGGCGTGGGCTTTAGCTCCTACGAGCAGTACTTC
CASSLELGVGFSSYEQYF
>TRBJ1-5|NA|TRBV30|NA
TGTGCCTGGAGTCAACAGGGAGGCAATCAGCCCCAGCATTTT
CAWSQQGGNQPQHF
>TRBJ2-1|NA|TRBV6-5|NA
TGTGCCAGCAGCCTTGGTGAAGCCAATGAGCAGTTCTTC
CASSLGEANEQFF
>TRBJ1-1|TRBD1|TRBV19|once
TGTGCCAGTAGTATGGATGCCGGGACAGGGGTCAACACTGAAGCTTTCTTT
CASSMDAGTGVNTEAFF
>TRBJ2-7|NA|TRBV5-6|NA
TGTGCCAGCAGCTTGTTGGGACGAAGGGAGCAGTACTTC
CASSLLGRREQYF
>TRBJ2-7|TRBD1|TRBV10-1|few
TGCGCCAGCAGTGACAGCCCCGGGACAGCGTGCCACGAGCAGTACTTC
CASSDSPGTACHEQYF
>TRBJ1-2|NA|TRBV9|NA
TGTGCCAGCAGCGTCACAGGAGGGGAATATGGCTACACCTTC
CASSVTGGEYGYTF
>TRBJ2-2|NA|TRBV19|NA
TGTGCCAGTAGAAATGGGGTAGCGAACACCGGGGAGCTGTTTTTT
CASRNGVANTGELFF
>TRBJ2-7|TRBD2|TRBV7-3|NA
TGTGCCAGCAGCTTAGCGAAACTAGCGGGGAGCGAGCAGTACTTC
CASSLAKLAGSEQYF
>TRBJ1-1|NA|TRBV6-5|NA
TGTGCCAGCAGCAGGGGTCAGAACACTGAAGCTTTCTTT
CASSRGQNTEAFF
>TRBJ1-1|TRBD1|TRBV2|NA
TGTGCCAGCAGTGTCGACAGGGTGAACACTGAAGCTTTCTTT
CASSVDRVNTEAFF
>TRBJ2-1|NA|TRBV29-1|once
TGCAGCGTTGGACAGTGGGCACTAAACAATGAGCAGTTCTTC
CSVGQWALNNEQFF
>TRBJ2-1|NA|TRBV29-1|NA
TGCAGCGTTTCGGGCGGACAATACAATGAGCAGTTCTTC
CSVSGGQYNEQFF
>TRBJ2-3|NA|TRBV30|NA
TGTGCCTGGAGGATAGGGTACACAGATACGCAGTATTTT
CAWRIGYTDTQYF
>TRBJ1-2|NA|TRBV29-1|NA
TGCAGCGTGCGGGACGAAGAAGGGGATGGCTACACCTTC
CSVRDEEGDGYTF
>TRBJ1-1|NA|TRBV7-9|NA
TGTGCCAGCAGCCCCTCAGGGTCCATGACTGAAGCTTTCTTT
CASSPSGSMTEAFF
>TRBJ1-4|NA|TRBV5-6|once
TGTGCCAGCAGCTTGAGGTCCGGGGGCGGTGAAAAACTGTTTTTT
CASSLRSGGGEKLFF
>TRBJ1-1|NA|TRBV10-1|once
TGCGCCAGCAGTGAGTCCCCGGGGGATGTGGAAGCTTTCTTT
CASSESPGDVEAFF
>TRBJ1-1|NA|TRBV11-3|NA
TGTGCCAGCAGCTTAGCCCGAGGGTTTAACACTGAAGCTTTCTTT
CASSLARGFNTEAFF
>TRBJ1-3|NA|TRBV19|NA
TGTGCCAGTAGTATAGAAGCGGGGGCCATCTCTGGAAACACCATATATTTT
CASSIEAGAISGNTIYF
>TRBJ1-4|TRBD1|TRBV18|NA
TGTGCCAGCTCACGCGGACAGGCGGGTAATGAAAAACTGTTTTTT
CASSRGQAGNEKLFF
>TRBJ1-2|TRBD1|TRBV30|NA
TGTGCCTGGAGAGGGGACAGGGATGACTATGGCTACACCTTC
CAWRGDRDDYGYTF
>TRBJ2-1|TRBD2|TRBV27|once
TGTGCCAGCAGCTCTAGCGGGAGGGGAGAGCAGTTCTTC
CASSSSGRGEQFF
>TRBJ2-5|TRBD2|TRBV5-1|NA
TGCGCCAGCAGCTTGGAAAATAGCGGGCACGAGACCCAGTACTTC
CASSLENSGHETQYF
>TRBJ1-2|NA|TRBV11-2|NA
TGTGCCAGCAGCTTCTGGTTCGGGATCGGCTACACCTTC
CASSFWFGIGYTF
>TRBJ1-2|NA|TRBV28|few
TGTGCCAGCGGGGGAGGGAGTAACTATGGCTACACCTTC
CASGGGSNYGYTF
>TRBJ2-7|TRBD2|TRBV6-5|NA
TGTGCCAGCAGTTACTCCGTGGGTAGCGGGACATACGAGCAGTACTTC
CASSYSVGSGTYEQYF
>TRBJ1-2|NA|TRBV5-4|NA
TGTGCCAGCAGCTTGGGGGTGGGGGCCCACTATGGCTACACCTTC
CASSLGVGAHYGYTF
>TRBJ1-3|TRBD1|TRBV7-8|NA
TGTGCCAGCAGCTTAGTTGCCACCGGGACAGCTGGAAACACCATATATTTT
CASSLVATGTAGNTIYF
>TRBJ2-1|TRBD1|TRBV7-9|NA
TGTGCCAGCAGCCCGGACCGGGACAGGGGTATCGGTGAGCAGTTCTTC
CASSPDRDRGIGEQFF
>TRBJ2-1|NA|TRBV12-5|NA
TGTGCTAGTGGTTTGGTCGCTAATAATGAGCAGTTCTTC
CASGLVANNEQFF
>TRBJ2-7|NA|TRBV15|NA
TGTGCCACCAGCGACGCGAACCGGGACCCCCTACGCTACGAGCAGTACTTC
CATSDANRDPLRYEQYF
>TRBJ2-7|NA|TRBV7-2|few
TGTGCCAGCAGCCTCAGGGAGCAGTACTTC
CASSLREQYF
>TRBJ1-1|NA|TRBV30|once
TGTGCCTGGTTCCCCCCCCGGGCCCCGAACACTGAAGCTTTCTTT
CAWFPPRAPNTEAFF
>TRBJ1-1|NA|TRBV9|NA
TGTGCCAGCAGTCATCGGGCGGGGAACACTGAAGCTTTCTTT
CASSHRAGNTEAFF
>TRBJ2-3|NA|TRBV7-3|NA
TGTGCCAGCAGCTTATTAGGTTCCTCCGATACGCAGTATTTT
CASSLLGSSDTQYF
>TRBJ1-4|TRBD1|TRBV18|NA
TGTGCCAGCACTAGACAGGGCGCCGCAACTAATGAAAAACTGTTTTTT
CASTRQGAATNEKLFF
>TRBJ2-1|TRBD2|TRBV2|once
TGTGCCAGCAGATTAGGACTAGCGGGTCCAAATGAGCAGTTCTTC
CASRLGLAGPNEQFF
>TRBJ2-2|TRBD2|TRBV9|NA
TGTGCCAGCAGCGGACCAACTAGCGGGAGTTACACCGGGGAGCTGTTTTTT
CASSGPTSGSYTGELFF
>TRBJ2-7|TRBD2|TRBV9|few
TGTGCCAGCAATAGCGGGAGGGCTGCGTACGAGCAGTACTTC
CASNSGRAAYEQYF